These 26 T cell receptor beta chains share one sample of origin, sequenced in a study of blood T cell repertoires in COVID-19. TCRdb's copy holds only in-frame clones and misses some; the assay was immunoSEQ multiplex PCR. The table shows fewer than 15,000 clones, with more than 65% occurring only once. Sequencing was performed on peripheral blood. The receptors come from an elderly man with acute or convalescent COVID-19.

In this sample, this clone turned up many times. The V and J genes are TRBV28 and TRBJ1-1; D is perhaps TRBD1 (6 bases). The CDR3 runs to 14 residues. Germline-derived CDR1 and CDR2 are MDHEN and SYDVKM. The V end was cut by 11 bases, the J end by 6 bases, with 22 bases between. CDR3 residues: CARAAGGGIAEAFF. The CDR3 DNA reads TGTGCCCGCGCGGCGGGGGGGGGCATTGCTGAAGCTTTCTTT.

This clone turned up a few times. CDR3 residues: CASSLNNNQPQHF. In DNA, the CDR3 is TGTGCCAGCAGTTTAAACAACAATCAGCCCCAGCATTTT. V gene TRBV28 combines with J gene TRBJ1-5; D call uncertain. V was trimmed by 2 bases and J by 3 bases, leaving 5 bases between them. The CDR3 consists of 13 residues. The V gene's germline CDR1 is MDHEN and CDR2 SYDVKM.

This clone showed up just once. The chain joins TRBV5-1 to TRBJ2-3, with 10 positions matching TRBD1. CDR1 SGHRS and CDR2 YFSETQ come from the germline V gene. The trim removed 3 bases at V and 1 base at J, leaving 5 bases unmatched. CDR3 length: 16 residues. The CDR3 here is CASSSSGTGGTDTQYF. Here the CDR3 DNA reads TGCGCCAGCAGCTCGTCCGGGACAGGGGGCACAGATACGCAGTATTTT.

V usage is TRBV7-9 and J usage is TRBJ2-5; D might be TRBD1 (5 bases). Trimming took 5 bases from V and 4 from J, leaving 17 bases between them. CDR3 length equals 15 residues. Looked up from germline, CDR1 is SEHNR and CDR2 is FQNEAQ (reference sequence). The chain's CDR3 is CASSMRNDRGETQYF. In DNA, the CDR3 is TGTGCCAGCAGCATGCGAAATGACAGAGGAGAGACCCAGTACTTC.

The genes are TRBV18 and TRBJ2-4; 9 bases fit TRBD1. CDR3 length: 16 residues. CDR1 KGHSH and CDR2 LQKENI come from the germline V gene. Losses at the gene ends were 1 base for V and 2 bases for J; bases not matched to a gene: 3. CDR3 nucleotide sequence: TGTGCCAGCTCACCACTGGGACAGGGCACCAAAAACATTCAGTACTTC. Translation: CASSPLGQGTKNIQYF.

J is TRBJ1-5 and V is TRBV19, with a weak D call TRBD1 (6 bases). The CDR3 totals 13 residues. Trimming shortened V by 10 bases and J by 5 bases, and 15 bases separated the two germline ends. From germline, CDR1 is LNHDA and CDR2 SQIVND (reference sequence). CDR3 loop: CATAGGGDQPQHF. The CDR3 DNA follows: TGTGCCACCGCCGGGGGGGGCGATCAGCCCCAGCATTTT.

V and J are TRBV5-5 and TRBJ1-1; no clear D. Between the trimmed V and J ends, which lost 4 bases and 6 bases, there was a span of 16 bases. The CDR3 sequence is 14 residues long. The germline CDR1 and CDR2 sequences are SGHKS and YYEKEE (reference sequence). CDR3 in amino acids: CASSTRGTESEAFF. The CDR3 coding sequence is TGTGCCAGCAGCACCCGCGGTACGGAATCTGAAGCTTTCTTT.

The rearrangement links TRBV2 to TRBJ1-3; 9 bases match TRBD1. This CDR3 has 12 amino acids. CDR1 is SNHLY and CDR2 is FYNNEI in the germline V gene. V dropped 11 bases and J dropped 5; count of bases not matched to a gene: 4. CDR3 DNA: TGTGCCGTTGGGACAGGGAGAAACACCATATATTTT. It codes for CAVGTGRNTIYF.

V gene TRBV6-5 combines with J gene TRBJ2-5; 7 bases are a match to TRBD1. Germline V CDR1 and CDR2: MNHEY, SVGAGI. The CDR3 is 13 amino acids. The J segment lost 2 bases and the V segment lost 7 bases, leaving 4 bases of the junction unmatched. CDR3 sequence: CASNEGAQETQYF. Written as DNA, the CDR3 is TGTGCCAGCAACGAGGGGGCACAAGAGACCCAGTACTTC.

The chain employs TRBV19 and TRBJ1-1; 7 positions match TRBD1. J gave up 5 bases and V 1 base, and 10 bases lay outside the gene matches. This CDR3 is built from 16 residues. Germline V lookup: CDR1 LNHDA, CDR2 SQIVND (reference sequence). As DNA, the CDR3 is TGTGCCAGTAGTATAGCCCGTGGGGGCAGGGGGACTGAAGCTTTCTTT. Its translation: CASSIARGGRGTEAFF.

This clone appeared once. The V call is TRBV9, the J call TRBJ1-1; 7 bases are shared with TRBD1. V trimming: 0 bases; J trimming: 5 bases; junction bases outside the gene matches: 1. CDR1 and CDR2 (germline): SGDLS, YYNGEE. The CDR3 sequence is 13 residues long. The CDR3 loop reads CASSVEDRTEAFF. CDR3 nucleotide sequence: TGTGCCAGCAGCGTAGAGGACAGGACTGAAGCTTTCTTT.

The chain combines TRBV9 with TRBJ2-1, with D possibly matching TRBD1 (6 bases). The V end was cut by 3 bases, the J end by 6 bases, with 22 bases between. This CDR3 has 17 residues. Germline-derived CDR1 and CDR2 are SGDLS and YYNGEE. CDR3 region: CASSGELTGTRLNEQFF. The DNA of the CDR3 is TGTGCCAGCAGCGGCGAATTAACAGGGACAAGGCTCAATGAGCAGTTCTTC.

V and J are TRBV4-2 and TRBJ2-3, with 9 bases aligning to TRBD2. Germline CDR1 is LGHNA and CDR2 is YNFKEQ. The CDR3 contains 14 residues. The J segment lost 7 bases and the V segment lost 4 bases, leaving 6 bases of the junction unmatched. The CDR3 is CASSPSGEGNTQYF. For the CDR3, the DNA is TGTGCCAGCAGCCCTAGCGGGGAGGGGAATACGCAGTATTTT.

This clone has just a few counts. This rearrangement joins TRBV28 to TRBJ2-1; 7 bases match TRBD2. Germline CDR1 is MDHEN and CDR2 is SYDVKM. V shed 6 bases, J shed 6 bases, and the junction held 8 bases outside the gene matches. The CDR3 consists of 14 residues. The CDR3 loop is CASSRSGTINEQFF. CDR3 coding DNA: TGTGCCAGCAGCCGCTCCGGGACTATCAATGAGCAGTTCTTC.

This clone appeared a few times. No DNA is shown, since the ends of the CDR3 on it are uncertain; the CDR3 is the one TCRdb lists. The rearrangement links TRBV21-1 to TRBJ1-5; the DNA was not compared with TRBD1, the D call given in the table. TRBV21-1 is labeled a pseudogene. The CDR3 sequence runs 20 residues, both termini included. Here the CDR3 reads CASSKVGAGAARTSNQPQHF.

In nucleotides, the CDR3 is TGCGCCAGCAGCCCTGGACAGAACAACTATGGCTACACCTTC. Translated: CASSPGQNNYGYTF. The chain carries TRBV5-1 and TRBJ1-2; a possible D gene is TRBD1 (6 bases). The CDR3 totals 14 residues. Trimming removed 4 bases at V and 2 bases at J, with 12 bases between. In germline, CDR1 is SGHRS, CDR2 YFSETQ.

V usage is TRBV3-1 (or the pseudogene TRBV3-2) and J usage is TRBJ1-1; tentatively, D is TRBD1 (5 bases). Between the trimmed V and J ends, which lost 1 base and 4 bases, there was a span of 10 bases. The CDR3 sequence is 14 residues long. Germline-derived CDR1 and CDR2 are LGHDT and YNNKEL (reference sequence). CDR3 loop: CASSQGQWPTEAFF. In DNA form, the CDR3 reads TGTGCCAGCAGCCAAGGACAGTGGCCCACTGAAGCTTTCTTT.

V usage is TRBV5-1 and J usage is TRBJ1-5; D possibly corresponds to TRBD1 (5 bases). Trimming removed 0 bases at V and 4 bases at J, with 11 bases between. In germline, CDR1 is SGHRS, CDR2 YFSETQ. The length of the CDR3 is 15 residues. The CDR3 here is CASSLEGRDNQPQHF. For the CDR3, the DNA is TGCGCCAGCAGCTTGGAGGGCAGGGATAATCAGCCCCAGCATTTT.

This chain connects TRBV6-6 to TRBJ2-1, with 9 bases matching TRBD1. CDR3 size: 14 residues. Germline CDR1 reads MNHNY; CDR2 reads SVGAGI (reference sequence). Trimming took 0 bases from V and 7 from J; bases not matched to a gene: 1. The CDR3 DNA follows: TGTGCCAGCAGTTACTCCGACAGGGGGAATGAGCAGTTCTTC. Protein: CASSYSDRGNEQFF.

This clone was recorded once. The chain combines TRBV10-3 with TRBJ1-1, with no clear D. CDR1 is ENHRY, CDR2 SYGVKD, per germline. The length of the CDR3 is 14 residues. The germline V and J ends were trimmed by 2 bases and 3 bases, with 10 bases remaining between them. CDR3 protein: CAISEIEGYTEAFF. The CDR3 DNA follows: TGTGCCATCAGTGAGATTGAGGGTTACACTGAAGCTTTCTTT.

CDR3 nucleotides: TGTGCCAGCAGCTTACTCCAGGGGACCTATGGCTACACCTTC. Translating it yields CASSLLQGTYGYTF. This sequence joins TRBV13 and TRBJ1-2, with a tentative D call TRBD1 (6 bases). Trimming shortened V by 2 bases and J by 4 bases, and 11 bases separated the two germline ends. From germline, CDR1 is PRHDT and CDR2 FYEKMQ (reference sequence). The CDR3 is 14 amino acids.

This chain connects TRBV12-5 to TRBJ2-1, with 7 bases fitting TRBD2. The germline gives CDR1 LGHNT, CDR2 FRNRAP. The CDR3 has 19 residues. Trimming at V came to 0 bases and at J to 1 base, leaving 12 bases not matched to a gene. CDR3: CASGLVYGVGEGSYNEQFF. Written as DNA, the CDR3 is TGTGCTAGTGGTTTGGTTTATGGTGTCGGGGAGGGGTCCTACAATGAGCAGTTCTTC.

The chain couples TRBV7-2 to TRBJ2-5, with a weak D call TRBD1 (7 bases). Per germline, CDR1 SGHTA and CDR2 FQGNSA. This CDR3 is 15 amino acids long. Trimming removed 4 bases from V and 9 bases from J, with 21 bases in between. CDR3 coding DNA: TGTGCCAGCAGCTCACCTACAGGGGAGGTCGCGGCCCAGTACTTC. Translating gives CASSSPTGEVAAQYF.

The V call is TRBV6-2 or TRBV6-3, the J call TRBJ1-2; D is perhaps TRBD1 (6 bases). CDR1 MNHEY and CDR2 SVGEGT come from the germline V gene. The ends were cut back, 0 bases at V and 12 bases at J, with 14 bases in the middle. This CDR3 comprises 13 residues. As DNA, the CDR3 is TGTGCCAGCAGTTACTCGCTCAGGGGTATAGACACCTTC. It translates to CASSYSLRGIDTF.

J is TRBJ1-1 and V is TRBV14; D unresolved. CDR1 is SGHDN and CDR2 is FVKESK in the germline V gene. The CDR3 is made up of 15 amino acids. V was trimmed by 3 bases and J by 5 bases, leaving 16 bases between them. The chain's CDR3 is CASSHPRGGVTEAFF. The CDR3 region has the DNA TGTGCCAGCAGCCACCCCCGGGGAGGAGTGACTGAAGCTTTCTTT.

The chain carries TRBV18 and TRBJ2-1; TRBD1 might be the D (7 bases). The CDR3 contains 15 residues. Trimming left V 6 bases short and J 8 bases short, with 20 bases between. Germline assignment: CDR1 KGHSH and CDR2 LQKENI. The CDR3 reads CASSPAGQRGDEQFF. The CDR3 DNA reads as TGTGCCAGCTCCCCTGCGGGACAGCGAGGCGATGAGCAGTTCTTC.